The present T cell receptor (beta chain) was sequenced within a study of siplizumab effects on memory and regulatory T cells. Repertoires were generated with immunoSEQ multiplex PCR, while TCRdb's copy carries only in-frame clones and drops some. Found here are over 60,000 clones, about 90% of them singletons; the top ten hold around 29%. This CDR3 comprises 14 residues. Germline CDR1 is SEHNR and CDR2 is FQNEAQ (reference sequence). V gave up 5 bases and J gave up 7 bases, with 17 bases separating them. Worth noting for this clone: Its target is not known.

Study observations and caveats: Controls showed an average of approximately 28% Treg-derived mappable alloreactive CD4+ clones, while siplizumab showed 65% to 70%. Sequences below about 10^-5 frequency were poorly captured, and few alloreactive clones mapped to unstimulated subsets. In roughly 75-95% of proliferating CD4+ or CD8+ clones, a naive or memory phenotype could not be assigned.

This sequence originates from a human donor in good health. This chain connects TRBV7-9 to TRBJ1-2, with TRBD1 as a possible D gene (5 bases). Sequencing input: CD8+ T cells sorted from blood. The CDR3 DNA reads TGTGCCAGCAGCCCGAATTTGGGGGATGGTGGCTACACCTTC. This sequence encodes CASSPNLGDGGYTF.